Below are 17 T cell receptor beta chains sequenced from a single sample in a study of T cell changes during pregnancy in multiple sclerosis. The table came from immunoSEQ multiplex PCR; TCRdb's copy has only in-frame clones and leaves some out. The table includes some 90,000 clones, 92% detected once. This material consisted of peripheral blood, taken in the first trimester of pregnancy. These receptors came from a female donor with multiple sclerosis, enrolled in a pregnancy study.

V usage is TRBV19 and J usage is TRBJ2-2; D is possibly TRBD1 (7 bases). In germline, CDR1 is LNHDA, CDR2 SQIVND (reference sequence). Trimming stripped 5 bases from V and 5 bases from J, with 15 bases between. The CDR3 is 15 amino acids. CDR3 sequence (DNA): TGTGCCAGTAGTGAGGCAGGGGGGTGGACCGGGGAGCTGTTTTTT. Its translation is CASSEAGGWTGELFF.

The V call is TRBV2, the J call TRBJ2-7; D is perhaps TRBD1 (6 bases). Per germline, CDR1 SNHLY and CDR2 FYNNEI. This CDR3 has 16 residues. V lost 4 bases, J lost 0 bases, and 16 bases lay in between. The CDR3 is CASSGGRGRSSYEQYF. CDR3 sequence (DNA): TGTGCCAGCAGTGGGGGGCGCGGCAGGAGCTCCTACGAGCAGTACTTC.

The rearrangement links TRBV7-6 to TRBJ2-7; 10 positions match TRBD2. The junction had 4 bases not matched to a gene; V was cut back by 6 bases and J by 2 bases. Germline CDR1 reads SGHVS; CDR2 reads FNYEAQ. This CDR3 is built from 14 residues. In nucleotides, the CDR3 is TGTGCCAGCAGTTATACTAGCGGGGCCTACGAGCAGTACTTC. Its protein is CASSYTSGAYEQYF.

V and J are TRBV6-1 and TRBJ1-1; 7 positions match TRBD1. The CDR3 contains 12 residues. V trimming: 7 bases; J trimming: 4 bases; junction bases outside the gene matches: 3. Germline loops: CDR1 MNHNS, CDR2 SASEGT. The CDR3 nucleotides read TGTGCCAGCAAGGAGGGGGCCACTGAAGCTTTCTTT. It encodes CASKEGATEAFF.

The rearrangement joins TRBV27 to TRBJ2-7, with D possibly matching TRBD2 (6 bases). V lost 4 bases, J lost 0 bases, and 16 bases lay in between. Per germline, CDR1 MNHEY and CDR2 SMNVEV (reference sequence). The CDR3 is 16 residues long. CDR3 DNA sequence: TGTGCCAGCAGTTCCCCATCCGCGGGGAGCTCCTACGAGCAGTACTTC. Residues: CASSSPSAGSSYEQYF.

The rearrangement joins TRBV6-6 to TRBJ1-3; perhaps TRBD1 as D (5 bases). The V gene lost 6 bases and the J gene lost 2 bases, with 11 bases spanning the gap. Germline V gene sequence: CDR1 MNHNY, CDR2 SVGAGI (reference sequence). The CDR3 is 14 amino acids. The CDR3 loop reads CASSPRGAGNTIYF. For the CDR3, the DNA is TGTGCCAGCAGCCCAAGGGGCGCTGGAAACACCATATATTTT.

The rearrangement joins TRBV6-6 to TRBJ2-1, with a weak D call TRBD2 (6 bases). The V and J ends lost 8 bases and 1 base respectively, with 12 bases between them. This CDR3 is 14 amino acids long. Per the germline V gene, CDR1 is MNHNY and CDR2 is SVGAGI (reference sequence). CDR3 sequence (DNA): TGTGCCAGCGCGGGGCGGGCGTCCTACAATGAGCAGTTCTTC. This encodes CASAGRASYNEQFF.

This chain connects TRBV15 to TRBJ2-7; 9 bases line up with TRBD2. The CDR3 sequence is 14 residues long. V lost 1 base and J lost 6; bases outside the gene matches: 4. Germline values: CDR1 LNHNV, CDR2 YYDKDF (reference sequence). In DNA form, the CDR3 reads TGTGCCACCAGCAGAGGCGGGAGGGCCGCCGAGCAGTACTTC. Its translation is CATSRGGRAAEQYF.

This clone appeared once. The chain joins TRBV5-1 to TRBJ2-1, with TRBD2 matching 15 bases. CDR3 length: 17 residues. Trimming cost V 4 bases and J 6 bases; bases outside gene matches: 8. Germline V lookup: CDR1 SGHRS, CDR2 YFSETQ. The CDR3 sequence: CASSPGLAGGPANEQFF. CDR3 coding DNA: TGCGCCAGCAGCCCCGGACTAGCGGGAGGGCCGGCCAATGAGCAGTTCTTC.

The chain links TRBV2 to TRBJ1-5; D ambiguous. CDR1 and CDR2 (germline): SNHLY, FYNNEI. V was cut by 7 bases and J by 0 bases, with 7 bases left in between. The CDR3 covers 13 residues. DNA for the CDR3: TGTGCCAGCACCGGGGTTAGCAATCAGCCCCAGCATTTT. This translates into CASTGVSNQPQHF.

The genes are TRBV11-2 and TRBJ2-5; 9 nucleotides align to TRBD2. V shed 3 bases and J 2 bases; nucleotides not matched to a gene: 1. CDR3 length equals 14 residues. The germline V gene encodes CDR1 SGHAT and CDR2 FQNNGV. For the CDR3, the DNA is TGTGCCAGCAGCTTCCTAGCGGGGCAAGAGACCCAGTACTTC. Translating gives CASSFLAGQETQYF. Full variable domain (missing parts from reference TRBV11-2 and TRBJ2-5): EAGVAQSPRYKIIEKRQSVAFWCNPISGHATLYWYQQILGQGPKLLIQFQNNGVVDDSQLPKDRFSAERLKGVDSTLKIQPAKLEDSAVYLCASSFLAGQETQYFGPGTRLLVL.

In this sample, this clone turned up once. This chain connects TRBV7-9 to TRBJ2-7; D gene uncertain. The ends were cut back, 5 bases at V and 1 base at J, with 9 bases in the middle. The CDR3 covers 13 residues. From germline, CDR1 is SEHNR and CDR2 FQNEAQ (reference sequence). Written as DNA, the CDR3 is TGTGCCAGCAGCACAAAAGATTCCTACGAGCAGTACTTC. Protein sequence: CASSTKDSYEQYF.

This chain joins TRBV9 and TRBJ1-1; tentatively, D is TRBD1 (5 bases). Per germline, CDR1 SGDLS and CDR2 YYNGEE. Between the trimmed V and J ends, which lost 4 bases and 0 bases, there was a span of 16 bases. CDR3 length: 16 residues. CDR3: CASSHSIDRLNTEAFF. The CDR3 DNA reads TGTGCCAGCAGCCACTCAATCGACAGATTGAACACTGAAGCTTTCTTT.

J is TRBJ2-1 and V is TRBV4-2; 14 nucleotides line up with TRBD2. Germline lookup yields CDR1 LGHNA and CDR2 YNFKEQ. The CDR3 is made up of 18 amino acids. Unmatched junction bases numbered 14, after V lost 3 bases and J lost 10 bases. The CDR3: CASSQRLAGGPVAREQFF. In nucleotides, the CDR3 is TGTGCCAGCAGCCAGAGACTAGCGGGAGGGCCTGTAGCCAGGGAGCAGTTCTTC.

This chain connects TRBV27 to TRBJ2-7; 10 positions agree with TRBD2. Germline CDR1 and CDR2: MNHEY and SMNVEV (reference sequence). V lost 7 bases, J lost 3 bases, and 6 bases stayed unmatched. The CDR3 spans 14 residues. The CDR3 loop reads CASKVLAGVYEQYF. CDR3 DNA sequence: TGTGCCAGCAAGGTTCTAGCGGGAGTCTACGAGCAGTACTTC.

The chain combines TRBV6-5 with TRBJ2-7, with a possible D match to TRBD1 (5 bases). This CDR3 comprises 13 residues. Germline-derived CDR1 and CDR2 are MNHEY and SVGAGI. Deletions cut 8 bases from V and 3 bases from J, with 14 bases between. CDR3 in amino acids: CASVGQGFYEQYF. As DNA, the CDR3 is TGTGCCAGCGTGGGGCAGGGCTTCTACGAGCAGTACTTC.

This CDR3 reads CASSLDNYEQYF. The CDR3 DNA reads as TGTGCCAGCAGCTTGGACAACTACGAGCAGTACTTC. This chain uses TRBV5-4 with TRBJ2-7; D is undetermined. Germline V gene sequence: CDR1 SGHNT, CDR2 YYREEE (reference sequence). The V end lost 0 bases, the J end lost 3 bases, and 4 bases lay between the germline ends. This CDR3 is built from 12 residues. Based on the CDR3 plus reference TRBV5-4 and TRBJ2-7, the full variable domain is ETGVTQSPTHLIKTRGQQVTLRCSSQSGHNTVSWYQQALGQGPQFIFQYYREEENGRGNFPPRFSGLQFPNYSSELNVNALELDDSALYLCASSLDNYEQYFGPGTRLTVT.